This T cell receptor (beta chain) was sequenced during a study of pediatric ulcerative colitis. Sequenced by immunoSEQ multiplex PCR; TCRdb stores in-frame clones only, minus some. Seen here are 10,000 to 13,000 clones, 65% to 90% observed once, and the top ten hold approximately 3.6%. Study-level findings and limits: A couple of patients' blood samples yielded substantially fewer templates. Blood-rectal clonal overlap within each person was significantly higher in ulcerative colitis patients than controls.

Germline V gene lookup returns CDR1 SEHNR and CDR2 FQNEAQ (reference sequence). The CDR3 consists of 16 residues. V lost 1 base to trimming and J lost 1 base, with 11 bases between them. Rectal tissue came from one to two pinch biopsies taken at colonoscopy. This clone came up once. As yet, its antigen is unknown. This clonotype originated in a girl between 5 and 17 years old who was a control in a study of pediatric ulcerative colitis. The sample taken for sequencing was gut tissue. This sequence joins TRBV7-9 and TRBJ2-1, with a tentative D call TRBD2 (5 bases). The CDR3 is CASSLVGEGSYNEQFF. The CDR3 nucleotides read TGTGCCAGCAGCTTAGTGGGAGAAGGGTCCTACAATGAGCAGTTCTTC.